The 11 T cell receptor beta chains listed next were all sequenced from one sample in a study of cytomegalovirus exposure and HLA in healthy donors. PCR amplification relied on 60 Vbeta primers (plus 13 Jbeta primers). Profiling relied on immunoSEQ multiplex PCR, and the TCRdb table lists in-frame clones only, not all of them. The sample lists 120,000 or so clones; about 83% were seen once. The sample consisted of PBMCs. These receptors all stem from a middle-aged woman in good health and CMV-seropositive.

The V gene is TRBV7-2, the J gene TRBJ2-7, with 7 bases matching TRBD2. The CDR3 length is 17 residues. V shed 5 bases, J shed 1 base, and the junction held 14 bases outside the gene matches. CDR1 SGHTA and CDR2 FQGNSA come from the germline V gene. The CDR3 is CASSPRGGGGLSYEQYF. The CDR3, as DNA: TGTGCCAGCAGCCCACGTGGTGGGGGAGGGCTTTCCTACGAGCAGTACTTC.

The sample holds a few counts of this clone. The gene calls are TRBV21-1 and TRBJ2-7; the table gives TRBD2 as D, unverified against the DNA. TRBV21-1 is marked as a pseudogene. This CDR3 region has 13 residues. The CDR3 spells CASRPRDFLEQYF. The CDR3 DNA reads as TGTGCCAGCAGGCCCCGGGACTTTCTCGAGCAGTACTTC.

This clone has more than one count but fewer than ten. The chain joins TRBV5-5 to TRBJ1-4; a weak D match, TRBD1 (6 bases). This CDR3 has 16 residues. Trimming removed 0 bases at V and 6 bases at J, with 15 bases between. Germline CDR1 SGHKS, CDR2 YYEKEE (reference sequence). This CDR3 is CASSLVATGGDEKLFF. The CDR3 DNA follows: TGTGCCAGCAGCTTGGTAGCGACAGGTGGGGATGAAAAACTGTTTTTT. The variable domain in full, with the rest retrieved from reference TRBV5-5 and TRBJ1-4, is DAGVTQSPTHLIKTRGQQVTLRCSPISGHKSVSWYQQVLGQGPQFIFQYYEKEERGRGNFPDRFSARQFPNYSSELNVNALLLGDSALYLCASSLVATGGDEKLFFGSGTQLSVL.

Turning to this clone: This same CDR3 is encoded by further DNA sequences in the sample. The V and J genes are TRBV13 and TRBJ2-7; a weak D match, TRBD1 (5 bases). This CDR3 is 14 amino acids long. Trimming removed 4 bases at V and 0 bases at J, with 10 bases between. Germline CDR1 PRHDT, CDR2 FYEKMQ (reference sequence). CDR3 nucleotide sequence: TGTGCCAGCAGCTCAGTTCAGGGCTCCTACGAGCAGTACTTC. Amino acids: CASSSVQGSYEQYF.

The chain combines TRBV5-1 with TRBJ2-7, with D tentatively TRBD2 (6 bases). With 0 bases removed from V and 6 bases from J, the gap between germline ends came to 16 bases. The CDR3 loop spans 15 amino acids. The germline CDR1 and CDR2 sequences are SGHRS and YFSETQ. The CDR3 loop reads CASSLGDSWASEQYF. CDR3 nucleotides: TGCGCCAGCAGCTTGGGGGACTCCTGGGCTTCCGAGCAGTACTTC.

J is TRBJ2-5 and V is TRBV27; a weak D match, TRBD2 (5 bases). The germline gives CDR1 MNHEY, CDR2 SMNVEV (reference sequence). This CDR3 comprises 15 residues. Trimming removed 4 bases at V and 2 bases at J, with 14 bases between. CDR3 in DNA: TGTGCCAGCAGTTGGGAAGGGCCGGGGCAAGAGACCCAGTACTTC. This sequence encodes CASSWEGPGQETQYF.

CDR3 nucleotide sequence: TGTGCCAGCAGACCCGGGACTAGCGGAAGCACAGATACGCAGTATTTT. As protein: CASRPGTSGSTDTQYF. The chain combines TRBV7-2 with TRBJ2-3; 11 nucleotides line up with TRBD2. This CDR3 has 16 residues. Germline assignment: CDR1 SGHTA and CDR2 FQGNSA. V gave up 6 bases and J gave up 0 bases; unmatched junction bases: 5.

The chain joins TRBV9 to TRBJ2-1, with 7 bases aligning to TRBD2. Germline V gene data show CDR1 as SGDLS and CDR2 as YYNGEE. This CDR3 comprises 14 residues. V dropped 3 bases and J dropped 9; count of bases not matched to a gene: 9. The CDR3 here is CASSAGRLAVEQFF. CDR3 nucleotides: TGTGCCAGCAGCGCGGGGAGGCTAGCGGTTGAGCAGTTCTTC.

The genes are TRBV5-5 and TRBJ2-7; 12 nucleotides agree with TRBD2. CDR1 and CDR2 from the germline V gene are SGHKS and YYEKEE (reference sequence). J gave up 5 bases and V 3 bases, and 3 bases lay outside the gene matches. CDR3 length: 14 residues. The chain's CDR3 is CASSSTSGSDEQYF. The CDR3, as DNA: TGTGCCAGCAGCTCGACTAGCGGGAGCGACGAGCAGTACTTC.

This clone was counted once. This sequence joins TRBV10-3 and TRBJ2-1; the D gene is possibly TRBD1 (6 bases). Germline CDR1 ENHRY, CDR2 SYGVKD. The CDR3 has 14 amino acids. V was pared by 6 bases and J by 4 bases, with 13 bases between. CDR3 nucleotides: TGTGCCATCAGCCTCTCACAGGGTTACAATGAGCAGTTCTTC. Translated, it gives CAISLSQGYNEQFF.

Only a few counts were recorded for this clone. This rearrangement joins TRBV11-3 to TRBJ2-5; no definite D call. V lost 2 bases, J lost 1 base, and 11 bases lay in between. This CDR3 comprises 15 residues. In germline, CDR1 is SGHNT, CDR2 YENEEA. This CDR3 reads CASSLRGYPQETQYF. CDR3 coding DNA: TGTGCCAGCAGCTTACGAGGCTATCCCCAAGAGACCCAGTACTTC.